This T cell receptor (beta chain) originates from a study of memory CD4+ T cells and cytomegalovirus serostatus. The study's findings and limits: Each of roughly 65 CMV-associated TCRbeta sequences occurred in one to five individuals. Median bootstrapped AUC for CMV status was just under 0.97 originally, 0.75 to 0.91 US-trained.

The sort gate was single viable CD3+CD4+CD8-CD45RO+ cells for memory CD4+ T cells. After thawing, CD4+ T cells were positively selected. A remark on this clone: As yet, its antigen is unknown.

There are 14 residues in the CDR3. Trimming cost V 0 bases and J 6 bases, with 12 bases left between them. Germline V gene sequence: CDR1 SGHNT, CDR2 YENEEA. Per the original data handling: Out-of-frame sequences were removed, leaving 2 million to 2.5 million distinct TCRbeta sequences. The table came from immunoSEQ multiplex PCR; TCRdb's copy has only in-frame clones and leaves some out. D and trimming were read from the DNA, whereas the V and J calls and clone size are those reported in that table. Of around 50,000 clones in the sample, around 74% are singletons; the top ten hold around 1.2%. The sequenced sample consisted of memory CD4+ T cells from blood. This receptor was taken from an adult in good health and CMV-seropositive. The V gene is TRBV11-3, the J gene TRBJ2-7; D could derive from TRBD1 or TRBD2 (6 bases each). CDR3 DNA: TGTGCCAGCAGCTTAGACGGGGGCGCGGGCGAGCAGTACTTC. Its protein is CASSLDGGAGEQYF.